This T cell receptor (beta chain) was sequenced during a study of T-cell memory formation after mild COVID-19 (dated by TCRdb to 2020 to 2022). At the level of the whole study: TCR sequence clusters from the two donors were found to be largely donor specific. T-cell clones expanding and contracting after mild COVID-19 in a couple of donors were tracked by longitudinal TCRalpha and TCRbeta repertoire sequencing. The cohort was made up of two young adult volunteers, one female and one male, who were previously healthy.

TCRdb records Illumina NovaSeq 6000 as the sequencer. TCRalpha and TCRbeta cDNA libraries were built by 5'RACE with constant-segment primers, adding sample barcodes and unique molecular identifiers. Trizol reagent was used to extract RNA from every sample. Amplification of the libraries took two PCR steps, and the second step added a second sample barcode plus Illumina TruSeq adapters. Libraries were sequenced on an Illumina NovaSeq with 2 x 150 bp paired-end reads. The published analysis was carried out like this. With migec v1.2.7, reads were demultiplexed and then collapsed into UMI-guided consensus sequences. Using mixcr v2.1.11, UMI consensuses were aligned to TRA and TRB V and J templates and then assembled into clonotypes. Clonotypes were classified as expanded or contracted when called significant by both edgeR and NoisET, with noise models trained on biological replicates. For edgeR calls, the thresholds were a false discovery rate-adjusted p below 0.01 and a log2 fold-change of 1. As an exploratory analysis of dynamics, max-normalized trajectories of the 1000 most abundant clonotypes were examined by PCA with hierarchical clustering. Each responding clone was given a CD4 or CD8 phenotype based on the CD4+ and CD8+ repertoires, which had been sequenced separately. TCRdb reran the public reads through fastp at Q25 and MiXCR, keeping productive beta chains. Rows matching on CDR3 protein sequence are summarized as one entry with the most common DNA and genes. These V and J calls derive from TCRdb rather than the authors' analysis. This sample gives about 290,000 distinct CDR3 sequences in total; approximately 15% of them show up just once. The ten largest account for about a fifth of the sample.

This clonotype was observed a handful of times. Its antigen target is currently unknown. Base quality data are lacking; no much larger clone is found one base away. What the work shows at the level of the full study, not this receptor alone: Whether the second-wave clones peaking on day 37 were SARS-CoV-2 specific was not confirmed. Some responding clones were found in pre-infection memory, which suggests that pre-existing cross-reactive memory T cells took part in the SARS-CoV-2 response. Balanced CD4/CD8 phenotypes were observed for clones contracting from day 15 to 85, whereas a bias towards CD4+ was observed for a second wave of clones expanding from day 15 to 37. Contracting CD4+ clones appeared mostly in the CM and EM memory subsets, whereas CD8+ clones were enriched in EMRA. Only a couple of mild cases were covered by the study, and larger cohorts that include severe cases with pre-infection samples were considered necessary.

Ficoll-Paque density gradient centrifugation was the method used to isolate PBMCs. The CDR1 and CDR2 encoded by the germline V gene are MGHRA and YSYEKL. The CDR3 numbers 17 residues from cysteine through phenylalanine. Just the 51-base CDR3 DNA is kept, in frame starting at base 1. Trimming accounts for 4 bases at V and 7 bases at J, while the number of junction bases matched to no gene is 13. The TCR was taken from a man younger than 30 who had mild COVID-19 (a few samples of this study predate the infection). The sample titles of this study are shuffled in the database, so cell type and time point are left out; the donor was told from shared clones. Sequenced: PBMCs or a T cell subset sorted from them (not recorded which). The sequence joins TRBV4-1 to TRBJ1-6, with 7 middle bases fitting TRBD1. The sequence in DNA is TGCGCCAGCAGCCCCACCCCAGGGGGACAGACGAATTCACCCCTCCACTTT. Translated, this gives CASSPTPGGQTNSPLHF.